This T cell receptor beta chain was found in a study of blood T cell repertoires in COVID-19. The overall study: Researchers got acute and convalescent COVID-19 samples from the United States, Italy and Spain. Nucleic acid was either cDNA or gDNA, and it came from T cells, B-cell-depleted T cells, or PBMCs.

Sequenced by immunoSEQ multiplex PCR; TCRdb stores in-frame clones only, minus some. The table has hundreds of thousands of clones, about 89% seen once. Looked up from germline, CDR1 is SQVTM and CDR2 is ANQGSEA. This CDR3 is 16 amino acids long. Trimming cost V 3 bases and J 0 bases, with 17 bases left between them. The sequenced sample consisted of PBMCs or T cells enriched from blood (not recorded which). The rearrangement joins TRBV29-1 to TRBJ1-1, with D possibly TRBD1 on 5 matching bases. This clonotype was obtained from a woman aged 25 to 39 who had recovered from COVID-19. CDR3 in amino acids: CSVEGQGGALNTEAFF. CDR3 nucleotides: TGCAGCGTTGAGGGCCAGGGTGGGGCCCTGAACACTGAAGCTTTCTTT.